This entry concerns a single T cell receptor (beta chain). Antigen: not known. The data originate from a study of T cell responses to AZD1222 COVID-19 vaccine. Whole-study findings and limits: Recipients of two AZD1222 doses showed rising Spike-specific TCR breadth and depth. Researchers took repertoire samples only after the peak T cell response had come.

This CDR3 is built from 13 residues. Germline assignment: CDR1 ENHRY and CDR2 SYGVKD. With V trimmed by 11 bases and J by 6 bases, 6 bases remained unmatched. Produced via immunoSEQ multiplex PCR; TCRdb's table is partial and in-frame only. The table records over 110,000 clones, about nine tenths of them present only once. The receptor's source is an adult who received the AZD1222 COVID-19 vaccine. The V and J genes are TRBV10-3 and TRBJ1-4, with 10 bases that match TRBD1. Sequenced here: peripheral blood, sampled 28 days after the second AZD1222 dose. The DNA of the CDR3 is TGTGCCGCCAGACAGGGGGCGGATGAAAAACTGTTTTTT. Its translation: CAARQGADEKLFF.